What follows is one T cell receptor beta chain and its context. Its antigen remains undetermined. Nothing much larger sits one base from this clone, and base qualities are not available. The immunoSEQ assay at survey resolution was applied to genomic DNA for sequencing of TCRbeta rearrangements. On the authors' methods: In the TCR sequencing data, the lowest productive clonotype frequency that could be detected was 2.59 x 10-5. Only productive TCRbeta rearrangements, meaning sequences that were complete and in-frame, were kept for the analyses. Simpson clonality, calculated in the immunoSEQ Analyzer version 3.0, was used as the measure of sample clonality. Clones were grouped by frequency into very rare, small, medium, large (1-20%) or hyperexpanded (>20%) categories. OLGA 1.2.3 estimated generation probabilities, VDJtools produced V-gene circos plots, VDJdb was queried for specificities, and GLIPH identified CDR3 motifs. The immuneACCESS repertoire file appears here via TCRdb, limited to in-frame rearrangements. These files lack a portion of the clones; in checked studies, under half of the deficit traces to unresolved V genes, and the cause of the others is not known. For V, J and clone size, that table is used; D and trimming come from the DNA. Recorded for this sample are approximately 30,000 clones; roughly 81% of them occurred a single time. The top ten hold around 4.3% of the sample.

The healthy controls were 37 blood donors, and the buffy coats of these donors were supplied by the Finnish Red Cross blood service. All TCR-sequenced material derived from peripheral blood: patient blood samples and healthy donor buffy coats. Ficoll-Hypaque gradient centrifugation was used to isolate peripheral blood mononuclear cells. CD4+ cells were magnetically purified from the buffy coats of healthy controls. The Gentra Puregene Cell and Tissue kit was used for genomic DNA extraction, and quantification was performed on a Qubit 2.0 fluorometer. The sample originates from a study of STAT5B mutations in CD4+ large granular lymphocyte leukemia (dated by TCRdb to between 2021 and 2024). Regarding the study in general: Among healthy controls, the CDR3 'QG' motif was associated with a particular HLA allele. The study compared the TCRbeta repertoires of patients with CD4+ T-cell large granular lymphocyte leukemia against those of healthy blood donors. The purity of purified fractions was confirmed by flow cytometry on FACSCanto II or FACSVerse to exceed 95% among lymphocytes. What the study reported, not specific to this receptor: The main leukemic clonotypes were found to be private to each patient, although around a quarter of the main leukemic clonotypes were detected at low frequency in the non-leukemic repertoires of other patients. Greater clonality appeared to be present in CD4-sorted patient repertoires than in healthy CD4+ repertoires, and the difference was retained after the putative leukemic clones were removed. The data were not HLA-matched, and the relatively small sample size could explain the higher clonality seen in CD4+ compared with CD8+ T-LGLL. Enrichment of TRBV06-family usage was observed among the top patient clones (8/27) relative to healthy controls (2/35).

At the junction V is shortened by 2 bases and J by 4 bases, with 13 bases in between. There are 15 amino acids in the CDR3, from cysteine to phenylalanine inclusive. Here the CDR3 DNA is all that survives: 45 bases in frame from base 1. CDR1 and CDR2 are read off the germline V gene as SGHTA and FQGNSA. The sample comprised CD4+ T cells from blood buffy coats. The chain uses TRBV7-2 and TRBJ2-3; 6 matching bases give a weak D call of TRBD2. The clonotype comes from a human donor in good health. The CDR3 region reads CASSLPLTSADTQYF. The nucleotide sequence reads as follows: TGTGCCAGCAGCTTACCGTTGACTAGTGCAGATACGCAGTATTTT.